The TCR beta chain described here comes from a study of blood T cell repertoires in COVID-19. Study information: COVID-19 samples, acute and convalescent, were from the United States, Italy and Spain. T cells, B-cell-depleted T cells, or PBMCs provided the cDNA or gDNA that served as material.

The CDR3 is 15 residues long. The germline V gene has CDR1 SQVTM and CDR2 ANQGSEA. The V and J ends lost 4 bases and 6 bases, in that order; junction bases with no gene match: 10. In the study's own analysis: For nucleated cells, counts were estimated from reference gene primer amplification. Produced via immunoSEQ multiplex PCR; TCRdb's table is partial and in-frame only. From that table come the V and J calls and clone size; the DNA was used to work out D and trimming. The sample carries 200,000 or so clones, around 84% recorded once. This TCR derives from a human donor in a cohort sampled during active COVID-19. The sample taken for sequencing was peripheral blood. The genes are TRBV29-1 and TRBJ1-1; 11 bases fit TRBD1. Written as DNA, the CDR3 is TGCAGCGTTGTTAGGGACAGGGGGGTCTTAGCTGAAGCTTTCTTT. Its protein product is CSVVRDRGVLAEAFF.